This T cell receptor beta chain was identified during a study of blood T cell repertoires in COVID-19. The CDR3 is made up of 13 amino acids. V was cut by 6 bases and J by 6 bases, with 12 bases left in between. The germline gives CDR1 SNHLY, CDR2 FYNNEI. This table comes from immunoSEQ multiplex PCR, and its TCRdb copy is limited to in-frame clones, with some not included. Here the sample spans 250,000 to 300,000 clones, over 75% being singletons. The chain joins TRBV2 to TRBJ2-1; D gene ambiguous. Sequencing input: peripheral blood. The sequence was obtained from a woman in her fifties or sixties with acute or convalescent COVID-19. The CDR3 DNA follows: TGTGCCAGCAGGGCCGACTCGGGCAATGAGCAGTTCTTC. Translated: CASRADSGNEQFF. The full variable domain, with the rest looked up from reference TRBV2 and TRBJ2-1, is EPEVTQTPSHQVTQMGQEVILRCVPISNHLYFYWYRQILGQKVEFLVSFYNNEISEKSEIFDDQFSVERPDGSNFTLKIRSTKLEDSAMYFCASRADSGNEQFFGPGTRLTVL.